The 30 T cell receptor beta chains presented below share a single source sample, sequenced in a study of blood T cell repertoires in COVID-19. The data were produced by immunoSEQ multiplex PCR, yet TCRdb's version contains in-frame clones alone and is incomplete. This table holds some 300,000 clones, approximately 89% found once. Material: peripheral blood. These receptors were obtained from a woman aged 25-40 years with COVID-19, enrolled during active disease.

The V call is TRBV30, the J call TRBJ1-2; D may be TRBD1 (6 bases). The length of the CDR3 is 13 residues. Germline V CDR1 and CDR2: GTSNPN, SVGIG (reference sequence). V was shortened by 5 bases and J by 4 bases, with 14 bases between the two germline ends. The CDR3 reads CAWAAGDPYGYTF. The CDR3 DNA follows: TGTGCCTGGGCGGCAGGGGACCCCTATGGCTACACCTTC.

The chain recombines TRBV27 with TRBJ1-1; D unclear. Deletions cut 3 bases from V and 1 base from J, with 6 bases between. The CDR3 length is 13 residues. Germline V gene sequence: CDR1 MNHEY, CDR2 SMNVEV (reference sequence). Written as DNA, the CDR3 is TGTGCCAGCAGTTTCGGTCCGAACACTGAAGCTTTCTTT. Its translation is CASSFGPNTEAFF.

This clone was seen just once. The chain recombines TRBV28 with TRBJ2-5; tentative D call: TRBD1 (6 bases). This CDR3 is built from 13 residues. Germline CDR1 reads MDHEN; CDR2 reads SYDVKM. The germline V and J ends were trimmed by 2 bases and 5 bases, with 9 bases remaining between them. CDR3 protein: CASSLGGGETQYF. In DNA, the CDR3 is TGTGCCAGCAGTTTAGGGGGCGGGGAGACCCAGTACTTC. The variable domain in full, completed from reference TRBV28 and TRBJ2-5, reads DVKVTQSSRYLVKRTGEKVFLECVQDMDHENMFWYRQDPGLGLRLIYFSYDVKMKEKGDIPEGYSVSREKKERFSLILESASTNQTSMYLCASSLGGGETQYFGPGTRLLVL.

The chain uses TRBV5-1 and TRBJ2-7, with 9 bases identical to TRBD2. The CDR3 spans 15 residues. V was clipped by 0 bases and J by 6 bases; unmatched bases: 7. The germline CDR1 and CDR2 sequences are SGHRS and YFSETQ. This CDR3 is CASSLAGAGGREQYF. As DNA, the CDR3 is TGCGCCAGCAGCTTGGCCGGCGCGGGGGGGCGCGAGCAGTACTTC.

CDR3: CASSVLLQPQHF. The CDR3 DNA reads TGTGCCAGCAGCGTTCTCCTCCAGCCCCAGCATTTT. This chain links TRBV28 with TRBJ1-5; D ambiguous. This CDR3 is 12 amino acids long. The V and J ends lost 6 bases and 7 bases respectively, with 10 bases between them. The germline V gene has CDR1 MDHEN and CDR2 SYDVKM.

The CDR3 region is CASSLAGSGGWNEQFF. DNA of the CDR3: TGTGCCAGCAGCTTAGCTGGGTCGGGAGGGTGGAATGAGCAGTTCTTC. The chain employs TRBV7-9 and TRBJ2-1, with 8 positions matching TRBD2. CDR1 is SEHNR and CDR2 is FQNEAQ in the germline V gene (reference sequence). The trim removed 0 bases at V and 7 bases at J, leaving 8 bases unmatched. The CDR3 totals 16 residues.

The chain is built from TRBV2 and TRBJ2-1, with 7 bases matching TRBD2. The CDR3 covers 16 residues. Per the germline V gene, CDR1 is SNHLY and CDR2 is FYNNEI. The V segment lost 4 bases and the J segment 2 bases; nucleotides outside the gene matches: 8. The chain's CDR3 is CASSGRVAGPYNEQFF. The DNA of the CDR3 is TGTGCCAGCAGTGGCCGGGTAGCGGGCCCCTACAATGAGCAGTTCTTC. Looking up the rest from reference TRBV2 and TRBJ2-1 gives the full variable domain: EPEVTQTPSHQVTQMGQEVILRCVPISNHLYFYWYRQILGQKVEFLVSFYNNEISEKSEIFDDQFSVERPDGSNFTLKIRSTKLEDSAMYFCASSGRVAGPYNEQFFGPGTRLTVL.

CDR3 coding DNA: TGTGCCAGCACCATCGGGGAAGGCTACACCTTC. Translated: CASTIGEGYTF. This chain joins TRBV2 and TRBJ1-2; no clear D. CDR3 length: 11 residues. In germline, CDR1 is SNHLY, CDR2 FYNNEI. V was clipped by 7 bases and J by 8 bases, with 11 bases between them.

This rearrangement joins TRBV4-3 to TRBJ2-7; perhaps TRBD2 as D (5 bases). Germline lookup yields CDR1 LGHNA and CDR2 YSLEER. This CDR3 is built from 15 residues. V was trimmed by 1 base and J by 4 bases, leaving 14 bases between them. CDR3 protein: CASSQGYGVGYEQYF. The CDR3 DNA sequence: TGCGCCAGCAGCCAAGGTTACGGGGTCGGGTACGAGCAGTACTTC.

The chain links TRBV2 to TRBJ2-3, with D perhaps TRBD2 (7 bases). The V and J ends lost 5 bases and 6 bases respectively, with 12 bases between them. CDR1 and CDR2 (germline): SNHLY, FYNNEI. This CDR3 region has 13 residues. The CDR3 DNA reads TGTGCCAGCAGTACCGGGGGGCAGGATACGCAGTATTTT. Translated, it gives CASSTGGQDTQYF.

The V call is TRBV6-2 or TRBV6-3, the J call TRBJ2-7; D gene unclear. This CDR3 contains 12 residues. Per the germline V gene, CDR1 is MNHEY and CDR2 is SVGEGT. Deletions cut 2 bases from V and 2 bases from J, with 4 bases between. The CDR3 region has the DNA TGTGCCAGCAGTTACCTTACCTACGAGCAGTACTTC. This encodes CASSYLTYEQYF.

This chain uses TRBV24-1 with TRBJ1-2, with 9 bases fitting TRBD1. Per the germline V gene, CDR1 is KGHDR and CDR2 is SFDVKD. This CDR3 spans 17 amino acids. Trimming cost V 2 bases and J 4 bases; bases outside gene matches: 10. The CDR3 reads CATSDSAGQGRGYGYTF. CDR3 coding DNA: TGTGCCACCAGTGATTCCGCGGGACAGGGCCGCGGCTATGGCTACACCTTC.

The CDR3 loop reads CASSQGVAGLEETQYF. For the CDR3, the DNA is TGCGCCAGCAGCCAAGGAGTAGCGGGGTTGGAAGAGACCCAGTACTTC. The rearrangement uses TRBV4-1 and TRBJ2-5; 8 positions agree with TRBD2. Germline V gene data show CDR1 as MGHRA and CDR2 as YSYEKL. J gave up 3 bases and V 1 base, and 7 bases lay outside the gene matches. The CDR3 totals 16 residues.

The chain couples TRBV7-8 to TRBJ1-2; the D gene is possibly TRBD1 (6 bases). Trimming took off 5 bases at V and 6 bases at J, with 13 bases between the two ends. The CDR3 length is 13 residues. The germline gives CDR1 SGHVS, CDR2 FQNEAQ. CDR3 bases: TGTGCCAGCAGCCCTAACAGGGCAGATGGCTACACCTTC. Its translation is CASSPNRADGYTF.

The chain uses TRBV3-1 (or the pseudogene TRBV3-2) and TRBJ1-6, with a tentative D call TRBD1 (6 bases). Trimming removed 2 bases at V and 6 bases at J, with 11 bases between. CDR1 is LGHDT, CDR2 YNNKEL, per germline (reference sequence). CDR3 size: 15 residues. The CDR3 reads CASSQRQVFNSPLHF. The CDR3 nucleotides read TGTGCCAGCAGCCAAAGACAGGTTTTTAATTCACCCCTCCACTTT.

The chain joins TRBV2 to TRBJ1-2; no definite D call. V was cut by 8 bases and J by 7 bases, with 14 bases left in between. The germline CDR1 and CDR2 sequences are SNHLY and FYNNEI. The CDR3 extends over 12 amino acids. CDR3 sequence (DNA): TGTGCCAGCGAGGCCCGGGGATCTGGCTACACCTTC. The encoded protein is CASEARGSGYTF.

The chain has TRBV7-9 and TRBJ1-1; possible D gene TRBD1, 5 bases. Germline loops: CDR1 SEHNR, CDR2 FQNEAQ (reference sequence). V lost 3 bases and J lost 4, with 12 bases in between. The CDR3 loop spans 14 amino acids. CDR3 nucleotides: TGTGCCAGCAGCTTGGGGACTTCCGGCACTGAAGCTTTCTTT. Translated: CASSLGTSGTEAFF.

This chain links TRBV24-1 with TRBJ2-1; 8 bases agree with TRBD2. Germline V CDR1 and CDR2: KGHDR, SFDVKD. This CDR3 comprises 15 residues. V trimming: 5 bases; J trimming: 2 bases; junction bases outside the gene matches: 4. CDR3 DNA: TGTGCCACCAGTGGGTGGCGGGGGGCCTACAATGAGCAGTTCTTC. It translates to CATSGWRGAYNEQFF.

This clone was seen many times. The J gene is TRBJ1-1, the V gene TRBV13, with D uncertain. V was trimmed by 3 bases and J by 0 bases, leaving 17 bases between them. The V gene's germline CDR1 is PRHDT and CDR2 FYEKMQ (reference sequence). This CDR3 is 17 amino acids long. The CDR3 DNA follows: TGTGCCAGCAGCTTGTCAGTGGCGGGCTCCATGAACACTGAAGCTTTCTTT. Its protein is CASSLSVAGSMNTEAFF.

This clone was seen a single time. The V gene is TRBV6-2 or TRBV6-3, the J gene TRBJ1-5; D remains unclear. There are 13 residues in the CDR3. In germline, CDR1 is MNHEY, CDR2 SVGEGT. Trimming removed 2 bases at V and 4 bases at J, with 6 bases between. The CDR3 nucleotides read TGTGCCAGCAGTTACCTCAGAAATCAGCCCCAGCATTTT. It encodes CASSYLRNQPQHF.

The chain carries TRBV28 and TRBJ1-5; no clear D gene. Germline V gene data show CDR1 as MDHEN and CDR2 as SYDVKM. The CDR3 length is 12 residues. V lost 6 bases, J lost 7 bases, and 10 bases lay in between. CDR3 region: CASSPGWQPQHF. Here the CDR3 DNA reads TGTGCCAGCAGCCCCGGGTGGCAGCCCCAGCATTTT.

The sample holds one count of this clone. Given the absence of the conserved phenylalanine or tryptophan at the CDR3 end, a read error is likely. It is unclear where the CDR3 begins or ends on the DNA, so no DNA is shown, and the CDR3 is as TCRdb lists it. The chain couples TRBV4-1 to TRBJ2-7; the table's D call of TRBD2 was not tested on the DNA. CDR1 is MGHRA and CDR2 is YSYEKL in the germline V gene. The length of the CDR3 is 13 amino acids, counting both ends. The CDR3: CASSQDVFVDFKP.

V and J are TRBV5-4 and TRBJ1-1; D gene ambiguous. The CDR3 extends over 13 amino acids. CDR1 and CDR2 from the germline V gene are SGHNT and YYREEE (reference sequence). V was clipped by 4 bases and J by 6 bases, with 13 bases between them. The CDR3 protein is CASSPTVGAEAFF. For the CDR3, the DNA is TGTGCCAGCAGCCCCACGGTGGGCGCTGAAGCTTTCTTT.

The CDR3 bases are TGTGCCAGCAGTGACGATGACAGGGGACCAGATACGCAGTATTTT. It encodes CASSDDDRGPDTQYF. The chain joins TRBV6-4 to TRBJ2-3; 8 bases are a match to TRBD1. V lost 2 bases, J lost 4 bases, and 5 bases stayed unmatched. Looked up from germline, CDR1 is MRHNA and CDR2 is SNTAGT. The CDR3 consists of 15 residues.

The rearrangement joins TRBV7-2 to TRBJ1-4; TRBD1 matches at 7 bases. V shed 2 bases and J 3 bases; nucleotides not matched to a gene: 6. Germline-derived CDR1 and CDR2 are SGHTA and FQGNSA. The CDR3 totals 16 residues. The CDR3 loop reads CASSLQGQRPNEKLFF. The CDR3 nucleotides read TGTGCCAGCAGCTTACAGGGACAGAGACCTAATGAAAAACTGTTTTTT.

This chain connects TRBV5-1 to TRBJ2-6; no reliable D call. Germline loops: CDR1 SGHRS, CDR2 YFSETQ. V lost 4 bases and J lost 12, with 23 bases in between. The CDR3 totals 16 residues. The CDR3 nucleotides read TGCGCCAGCAGCGAGAACGTTGCCGGCAGGATCGGCGTCCTGACTTTC. It is translated as CASSENVAGRIGVLTF.

This clone was seen a few times. The V gene is TRBV6-4, the J gene TRBJ1-1; D is unclear. The CDR3 covers 14 residues. V was trimmed by 6 bases and J by 4 bases, leaving 15 bases between them. From germline, CDR1 is MRHNA and CDR2 SNTAGT. CDR3 sequence reads: CASRQQPLGTEAFF. The CDR3 coding sequence is TGTGCCAGCAGGCAACAGCCTCTGGGCACTGAAGCTTTCTTT.

V is TRBV7-2 and J is TRBJ2-1; 12 bases are a match to TRBD1. Germline V gene data show CDR1 as SGHTA and CDR2 as FQGNSA. The CDR3 extends over 16 amino acids. The J segment lost 9 bases and the V segment lost 5 bases, leaving 11 bases of the junction unmatched. The CDR3 region has the DNA TGTGCCAGCAGCGCAACCCTCGGGACAGGGGGCCGTGAGCAGTTCTTC. It is translated as CASSATLGTGGREQFF.

The V call is TRBV19, the J call TRBJ1-4; D gene ambiguous. The CDR3 has 11 residues. Germline CDR1 LNHDA, CDR2 SQIVND (reference sequence). In nucleotides, the CDR3 is TGTGTGACGGGATATAATGAAAAACTGTTTTTT. Translation gives CVTGYNEKLFF.

V and J are TRBV7-9 and TRBJ2-5; D not certain. Trimming shortened V by 5 bases and J by 2 bases, and 18 bases separated the two germline ends. CDR3 length equals 16 residues. Germline V CDR1 and CDR2: SEHNR, FQNEAQ (reference sequence). As DNA, the CDR3 is TGTGCCAGCAGCCCCTACCGGTTCCGCCGGCAAGAGACCCAGTACTTC. Protein product: CASSPYRFRRQETQYF.